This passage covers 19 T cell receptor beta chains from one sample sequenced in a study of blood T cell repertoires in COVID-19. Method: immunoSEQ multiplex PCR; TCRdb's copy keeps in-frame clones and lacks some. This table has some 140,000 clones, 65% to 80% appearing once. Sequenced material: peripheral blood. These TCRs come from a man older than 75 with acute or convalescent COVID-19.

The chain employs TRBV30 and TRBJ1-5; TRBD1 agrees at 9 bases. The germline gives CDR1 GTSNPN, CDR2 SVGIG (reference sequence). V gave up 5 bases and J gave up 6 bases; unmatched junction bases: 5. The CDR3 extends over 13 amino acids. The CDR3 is CAWGTGSSQPQHF. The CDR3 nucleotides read TGTGCCTGGGGGACAGGGAGTTCTCAGCCCCAGCATTTT.

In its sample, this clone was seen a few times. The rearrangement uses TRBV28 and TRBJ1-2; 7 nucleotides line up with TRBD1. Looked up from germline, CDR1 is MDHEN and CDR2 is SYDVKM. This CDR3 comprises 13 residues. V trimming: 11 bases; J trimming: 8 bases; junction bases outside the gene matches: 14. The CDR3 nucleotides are TGTGCCTCACAGGAGAGGCAGGGGGGCGGCTACACCTTC. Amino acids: CASQERQGGGYTF.

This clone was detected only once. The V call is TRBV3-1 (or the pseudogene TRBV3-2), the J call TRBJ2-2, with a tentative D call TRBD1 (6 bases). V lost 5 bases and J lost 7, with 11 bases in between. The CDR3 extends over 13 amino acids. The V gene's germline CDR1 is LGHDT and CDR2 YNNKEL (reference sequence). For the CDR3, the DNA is TGTGCCAGCAGCTCTCGACAGGTCGGGGAGCTGTTTTTT. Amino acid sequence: CASSSRQVGELFF.

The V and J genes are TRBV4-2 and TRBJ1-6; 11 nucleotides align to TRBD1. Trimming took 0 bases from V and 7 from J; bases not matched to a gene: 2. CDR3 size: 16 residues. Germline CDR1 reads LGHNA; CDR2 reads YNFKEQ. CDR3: CASSQDGTGGNSPLHF. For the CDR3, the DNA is TGTGCCAGCAGCCAAGATGGGACAGGGGGAAATTCACCCCTCCACTTT.

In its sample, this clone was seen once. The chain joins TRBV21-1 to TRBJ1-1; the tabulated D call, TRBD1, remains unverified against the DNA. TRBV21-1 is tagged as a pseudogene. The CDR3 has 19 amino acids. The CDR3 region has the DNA TGTGCCAGCAGCAAGGGAAAGGAGGGGGCGGCTAGTCTCGGCACTGAAGCTTTCTTT. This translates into CASSKGKEGAASLGTEAFF.

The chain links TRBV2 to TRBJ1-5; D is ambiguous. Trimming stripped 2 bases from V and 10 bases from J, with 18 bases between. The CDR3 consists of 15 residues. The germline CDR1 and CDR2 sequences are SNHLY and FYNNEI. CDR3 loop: CASSESLAGPNPQHF. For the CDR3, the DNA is TGTGCCAGCAGTGAATCTTTGGCAGGCCCCAACCCCCAGCATTTT.

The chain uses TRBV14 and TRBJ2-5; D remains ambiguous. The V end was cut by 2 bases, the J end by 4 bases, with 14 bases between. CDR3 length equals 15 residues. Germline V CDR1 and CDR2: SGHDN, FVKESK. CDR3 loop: CASSQRQDTLETQYF. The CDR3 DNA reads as TGTGCCAGCAGCCAAAGGCAAGACACCCTAGAGACCCAGTACTTC.

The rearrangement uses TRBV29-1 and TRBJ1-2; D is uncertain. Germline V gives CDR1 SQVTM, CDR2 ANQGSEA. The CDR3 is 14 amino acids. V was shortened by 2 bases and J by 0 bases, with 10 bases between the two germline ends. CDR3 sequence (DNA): TGCAGCGTTGAACTCTCCCCTTCTAACTATGGCTACACCTTC. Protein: CSVELSPSNYGYTF.

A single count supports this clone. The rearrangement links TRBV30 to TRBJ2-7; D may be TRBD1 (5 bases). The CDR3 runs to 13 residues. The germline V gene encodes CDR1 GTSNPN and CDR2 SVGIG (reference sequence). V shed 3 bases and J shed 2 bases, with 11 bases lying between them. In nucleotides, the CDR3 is TGTGCCTGGAGCCCGGGCAGGGCCTACGAGCAGTACTTC. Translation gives CAWSPGRAYEQYF.

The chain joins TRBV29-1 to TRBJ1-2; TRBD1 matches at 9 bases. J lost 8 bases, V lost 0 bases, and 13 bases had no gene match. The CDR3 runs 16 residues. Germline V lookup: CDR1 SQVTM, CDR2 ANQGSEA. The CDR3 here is CSVEDPYRGQGEGYTF. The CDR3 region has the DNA TGCAGCGTTGAAGATCCTTACAGGGGACAGGGTGAGGGCTACACCTTC.

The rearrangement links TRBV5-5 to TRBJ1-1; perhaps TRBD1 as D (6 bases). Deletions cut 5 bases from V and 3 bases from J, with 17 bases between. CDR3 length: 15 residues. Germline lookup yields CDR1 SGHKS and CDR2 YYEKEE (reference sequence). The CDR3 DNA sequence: TGTGCCAGCAGTTTTACAGGGCGCCGGGACACTGAAGCTTTCTTT. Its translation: CASSFTGRRDTEAFF.

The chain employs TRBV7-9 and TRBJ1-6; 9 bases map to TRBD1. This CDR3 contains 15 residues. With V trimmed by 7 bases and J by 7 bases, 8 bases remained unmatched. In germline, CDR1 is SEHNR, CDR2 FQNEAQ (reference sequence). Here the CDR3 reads CASTGMTGGNSPLHF. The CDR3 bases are TGTGCCAGCACCGGGATGACAGGGGGGAATTCACCCCTCCACTTT. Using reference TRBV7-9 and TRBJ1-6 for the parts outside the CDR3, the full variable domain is DTGVSQNPRHKITKRGQNVTFRCDPISEHNRLYWYRQTLGQGPEFLTYFQNEAQLEKSRLLSDRFSAERPKGSFSTLEIQRTEQGDSAMYLCASTGMTGGNSPLHFGNGTRLTVT.

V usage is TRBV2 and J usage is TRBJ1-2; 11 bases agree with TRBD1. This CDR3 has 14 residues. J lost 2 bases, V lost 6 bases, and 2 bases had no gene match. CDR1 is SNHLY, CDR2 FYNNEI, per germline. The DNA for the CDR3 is TGTGCCAGCAGACGGGACAGGGGGAACTATGGCTACACCTTC. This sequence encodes CASRRDRGNYGYTF. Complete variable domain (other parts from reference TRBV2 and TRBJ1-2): EPEVTQTPSHQVTQMGQEVILRCVPISNHLYFYWYRQILGQKVEFLVSFYNNEISEKSEIFDDQFSVERPDGSNFTLKIRSTKLEDSAMYFCASRRDRGNYGYTFGSGTRLTVV.

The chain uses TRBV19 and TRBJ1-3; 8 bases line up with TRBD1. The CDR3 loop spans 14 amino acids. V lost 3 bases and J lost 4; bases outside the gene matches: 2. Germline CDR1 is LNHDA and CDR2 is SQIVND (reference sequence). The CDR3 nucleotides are TGTGCCAGTAGTATGGGGACAGGAGGAAACACCATATATTTT. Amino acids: CASSMGTGGNTIYF. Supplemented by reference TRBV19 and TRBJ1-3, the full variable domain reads DGGITQSPKYLFRKEGQNVTLSCEQNLNHDAMYWYRQDPGQGLRLIYYSQIVNDFQKGDIAEGYSVSREKKESFPLTVTSAQKNPTAFYLCASSMGTGGNTIYFGEGSWLTVV.

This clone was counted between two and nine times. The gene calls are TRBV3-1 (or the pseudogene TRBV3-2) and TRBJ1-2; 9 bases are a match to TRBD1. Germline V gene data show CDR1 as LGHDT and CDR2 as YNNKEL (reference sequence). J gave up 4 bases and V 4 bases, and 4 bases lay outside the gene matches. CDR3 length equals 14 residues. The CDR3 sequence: CASSRPGQGYGYTF. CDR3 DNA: TGTGCCAGCAGCCGGCCGGGACAGGGCTATGGCTACACCTTC.

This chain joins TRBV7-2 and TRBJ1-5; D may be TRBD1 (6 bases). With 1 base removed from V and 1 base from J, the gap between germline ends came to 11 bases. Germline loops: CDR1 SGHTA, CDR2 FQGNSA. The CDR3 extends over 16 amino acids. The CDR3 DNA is TGTGCCAGCAGCTTAGTTACAGGGCAAAGCAATCAGCCCCAGCATTTT. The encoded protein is CASSLVTGQSNQPQHF.

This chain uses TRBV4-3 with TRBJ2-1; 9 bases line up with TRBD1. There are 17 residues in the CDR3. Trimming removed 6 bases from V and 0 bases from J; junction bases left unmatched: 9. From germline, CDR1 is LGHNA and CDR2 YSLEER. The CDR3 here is CASSGQGPSRSYNEQFF. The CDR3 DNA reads TGCGCCAGCAGTGGACAGGGGCCCTCCCGCTCCTACAATGAGCAGTTCTTC.

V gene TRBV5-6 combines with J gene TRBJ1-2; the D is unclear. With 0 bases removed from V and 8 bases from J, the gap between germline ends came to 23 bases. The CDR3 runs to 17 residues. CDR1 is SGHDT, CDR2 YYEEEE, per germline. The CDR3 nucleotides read TGTGCCAGCAGCTTGGTCTTTGGTCCGGGATCCTCAAGGGGCTACACCTTC. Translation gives CASSLVFGPGSSRGYTF.

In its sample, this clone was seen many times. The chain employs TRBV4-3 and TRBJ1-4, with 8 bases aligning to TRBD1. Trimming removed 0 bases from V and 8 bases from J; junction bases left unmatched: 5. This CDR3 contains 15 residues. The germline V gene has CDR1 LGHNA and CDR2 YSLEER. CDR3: CASSQESGGNEKLFF. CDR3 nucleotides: TGCGCCAGCAGCCAAGAGTCAGGGGGCAACGAAAAACTGTTTTTT.